This T cell receptor beta chain was found in a study of shared clonotypes between healthy human individuals. The repertoire was sequenced with immunoSEQ multiplex PCR; TCRdb's copy has only in-frame clones and lacks some. Among over a million clones, approximately 97% were seen once, and the ten largest hold approximately 1.1%. Germline assignment: CDR1 SGHTA and CDR2 FQGNSA. The V gene lost 1 base and the J gene lost 3 bases, with 9 bases spanning the gap. The CDR3 is made up of 14 amino acids. Sequenced material: naive CD4+ T cells sorted from blood. The sample's subset: CD45RA+ positively selected. The rearrangement links TRBV7-2 to TRBJ1-1; possible D gene TRBD1, 5 bases. This TCR was recovered from a man aged 30 to 39 in good health. The CDR3 reads CASSLESGHTEAFF. DNA of the CDR3: TGTGCCAGCAGCTTAGAATCGGGGCACACTGAAGCTTTCTTT.